These T cell receptor beta chains were read from a single sample in a study of cytomegalovirus exposure and HLA in healthy donors. Sequencing was performed with immunoSEQ multiplex PCR; in TCRdb, only in-frame clones are kept and a portion is missing. The sample shows 200,000 to 250,000 clones, just under 70% of them seen only once. The sample was PBMCs. These receptors came from a man between 40 and 49 years old in good health and CMV-seropositive. Both conserved end residues are part of each CDR3. The D gene is left open where the match is weak. The size of a clone is reported for some rows only, either as once, few or many, or as a class for expanded clones.

j_call clone_size v_call d_call cdr3_nt cdr3_aa
TRBJ2-3 - TRBV5-8 TRBD1 TGTGCCAGCAGCTCGCTAACAGGGGGGGATACGCAGTATTTT CASSSLTGGDTQYF
TRBJ2-1 - TRBV7-2 TRBD1 TGTGCCAGCAACTCCCATAGCAGGGGGATCGATGAGCAGTTCTTC CASNSHSRGIDEQFF
TRBJ1-1 once TRBV28 - TGTGCCAGCACAGTCCGGGGGGCAGGGCCGAAAAAAGCTTTCTTT CASTVRGAGPKKAFF
TRBJ2-6 - TRBV4-2 - TGTGCCAGCAGCCCCCCCCTAGGCGCTGGGGCCAACGTCCTGACTTTC CASSPPLGAGANVLTF
TRBJ2-3 - TRBV9 TRBD2 TGTGCCAGCAGCGTAGGTAGGGTGGGAGCGGGGGGCCCCACAGATACGCAGTATTTT CASSVGRVGAGGPTDTQYF
TRBJ2-2 - TRBV10-3 - TGTGCCATCAGTGAGTCCTCCAGGAACACCGGGGAGCTGTTTTTT CAISESSRNTGELFF
TRBJ2-3 - TRBV10-3 - TGTGCCATCAGTGAGGGTCTGCCTTTTAGCGCAGATACGCAGTATTTT CAISEGLPFSADTQYF
TRBJ1-4 - TRBV28 TRBD1 TGTGCCAGCAGCCTCCCCGGGACAGGGAATGAAAAACTGTTTTTT CASSLPGTGNEKLFF
TRBJ1-2 - TRBV10-3 TRBD1 TGTGCCATCAGTGGGGACAGGGGGGGTTTGGACTACACCTTC CAISGDRGGLDYTF
TRBJ2-1 - TRBV6-5 - TGTGCCAGCAGTGCGGGGTCGATCTACAATGAGCAGTTCTTC CASSAGSIYNEQFF
TRBJ2-7 - TRBV10-3 TRBD2 TGTGCCATCAGTCTTCCGGGACTAGCGGACGAGCAGTACTTC CAISLPGLADEQYF
TRBJ1-2 - TRBV11-2 - TGTGCCAGCAGCCTCAGACGGGGAAACTATGGCTACACCTTC CASSLRRGNYGYTF
TRBJ1-1 - TRBV5-4 - TGTGCCAGCAGTTACGACAGTAGAAACACTGAAGCTTTCTTT CASSYDSRNTEAFF
TRBJ1-1 few TRBV6-6 - TGTGCCAGCACCCAAAATAGAGAGAGGACTGAAGCTTTCTTT CASTQNRERTEAFF
TRBJ2-5 - TRBV7-9 TRBD1 TGTGCCAGCAGCTTAAGACAGGGGGGAGAGACCCAGTACTTC CASSLRQGGETQYF
TRBJ1-1 - TRBV5-6 - TGTGCCAGCAGCTTCATTTCATGGGGGCGAGGGTACACTGAAGCTTTCTTT CASSFISWGRGYTEAFF
TRBJ2-7 - TRBV6-5 - TGTGCCAGCAGTTCCCCGCGGGGAGGGGGGACCTACGAGCAGTACTTC CASSSPRGGGTYEQYF
TRBJ1-1 - TRBV19 - TGTGCCAGTAGTCTGACAGGAAACGAAGCTTTCTTT CASSLTGNEAFF
TRBJ2-7 - TRBV7-2 - TGTGCCAGCAGCTTAGGGCGCGGGGACGAGCAGTACTTC CASSLGRGDEQYF
TRBJ2-2 - TRBV23-1 - TGCGCCAGCAGCCCGGAGGGACAGTTGATGTCGAACACCGGGGAGCTGTTTTTT CASSPEGQLMSNTGELFF
TRBJ1-2 - TRBV7-6 - TGTGCCAGCAGCTTAGCGCAGGGGCCCATTAACTATGGCTACACCTTC CASSLAQGPINYGYTF
TRBJ1-2 - TRBV5-1 - TGCGCCAGCAGCTTAGGAGGGCAGCTAAAGAGCCGTGGCTACACCTTC CASSLGGQLKSRGYTF
TRBJ2-7 - TRBV9 - TGTGCCAGCAGCCCCCAGGGGCTCGCCTACGAGCAGTACTTC CASSPQGLAYEQYF
TRBJ1-2 - TRBV5-1 TRBD1 TGCGCCAGCAGCTCTCAGGGGGCGCAAGGGTTCGACCATGGCTACACCTTC CASSSQGAQGFDHGYTF
TRBJ2-7 - TRBV2 TRBD1 TGTGCCAGCAGTGGGTCAGGGGGCCAGAACGAGCAGTACTTC CASSGSGGQNEQYF
TRBJ1-1 - TRBV4-1 - TGCGCCAGCAGCCACCTACAGGGTGGTGAAGCTTTCTTT CASSHLQGGEAFF
TRBJ2-7 - TRBV4-2 TRBD2 TGTGCCAGCAGCCCCCCGGGGGGGACGAGCTCCTACGAGCAGTACTTC CASSPPGGTSSYEQYF
TRBJ2-5 - TRBV28 TRBD2 TGTGCCAGCAGTGCCGTGGGGCGGGGGGAGCAGTACTTC CASSAVGRGEQYF
TRBJ1-5 - TRBV7-6 - TGTGCCAGCTCAAGGGGGGAGGGGGTGGGGCCCCAGCATTTT CASSRGEGVGPQHF
TRBJ1-5 - TRBV28 - TGTGCCAGCAGTCCACAGCTTATTAGGGGAAGGAGCGGCAATCAGCCCCAGCATTTT CASSPQLIRGRSGNQPQHF
TRBJ2-7 few TRBV5-4 TRBD1 TGTGCCAGCAGCCCGGACCGGGACAGGGGCTACGAGCAGTACTTC CASSPDRDRGYEQYF
TRBJ2-3 - TRBV27 - TGTGCCAGCAGTCCCTGGCCAGCAGATACGCAGTATTTT CASSPWPADTQYF
TRBJ2-5 - TRBV29-1 - TGCAGCGTTAATGGACAGCCACAAGAGACCCAGTACTTC CSVNGQPQETQYF
TRBJ1-1 - TRBV2 TRBD1 TGTGCCAGCCTAGAGGGGGCGGACACCGAAGCTTTCTTT CASLEGADTEAFF